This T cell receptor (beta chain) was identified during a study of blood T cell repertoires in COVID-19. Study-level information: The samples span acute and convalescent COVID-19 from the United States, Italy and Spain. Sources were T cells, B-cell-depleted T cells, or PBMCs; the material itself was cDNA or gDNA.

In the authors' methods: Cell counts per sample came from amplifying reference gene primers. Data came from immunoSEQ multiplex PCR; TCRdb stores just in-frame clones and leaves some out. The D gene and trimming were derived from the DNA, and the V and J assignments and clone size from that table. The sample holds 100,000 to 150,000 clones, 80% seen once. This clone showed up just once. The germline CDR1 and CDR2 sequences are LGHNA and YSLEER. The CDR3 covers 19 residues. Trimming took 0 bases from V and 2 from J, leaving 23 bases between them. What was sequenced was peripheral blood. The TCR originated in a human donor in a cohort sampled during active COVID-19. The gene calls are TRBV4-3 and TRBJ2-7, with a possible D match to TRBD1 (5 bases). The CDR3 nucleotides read TGCGCCAGCAGCCAAGATTTTACCCGACAGAACGGCTACCCCTACGAGCAGTACTTC. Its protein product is CASSQDFTRQNGYPYEQYF.